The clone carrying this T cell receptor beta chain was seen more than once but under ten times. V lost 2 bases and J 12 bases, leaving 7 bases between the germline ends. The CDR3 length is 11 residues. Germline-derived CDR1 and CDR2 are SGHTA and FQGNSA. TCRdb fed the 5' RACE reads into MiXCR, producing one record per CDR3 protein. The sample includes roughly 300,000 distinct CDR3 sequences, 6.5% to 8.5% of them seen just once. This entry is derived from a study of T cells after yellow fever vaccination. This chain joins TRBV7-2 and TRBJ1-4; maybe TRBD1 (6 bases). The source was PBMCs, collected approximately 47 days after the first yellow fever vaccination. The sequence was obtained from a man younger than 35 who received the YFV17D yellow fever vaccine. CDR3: CASSLQGQLFF. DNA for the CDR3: TGTGCCAGCAGCTTACAGGGGCAACTGTTTTTT. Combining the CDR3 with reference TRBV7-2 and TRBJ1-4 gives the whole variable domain GAGVSQSPSNKVTEKGKDVELRCDPISGHTALYWYRQSLGQGLEFLIYFQGNSAPDKSGLPSDRFSAERTGGSVSTLTIQRTQQEDSAVYLCASSLQGQLFFGSGTQLSVL.